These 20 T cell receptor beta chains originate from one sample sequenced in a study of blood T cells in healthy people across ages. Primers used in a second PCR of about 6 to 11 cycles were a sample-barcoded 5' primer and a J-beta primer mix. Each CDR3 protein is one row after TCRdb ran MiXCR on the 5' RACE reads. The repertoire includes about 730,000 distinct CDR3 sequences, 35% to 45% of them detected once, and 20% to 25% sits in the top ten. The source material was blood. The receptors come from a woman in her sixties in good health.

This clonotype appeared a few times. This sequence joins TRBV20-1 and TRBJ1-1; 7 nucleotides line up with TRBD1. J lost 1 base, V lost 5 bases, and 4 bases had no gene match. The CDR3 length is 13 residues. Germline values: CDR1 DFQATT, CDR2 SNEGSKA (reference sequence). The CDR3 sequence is CSASGGSNTEAFF. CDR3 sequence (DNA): TGCAGTGCTTCAGGGGGTTCGAACACTGAAGCTTTCTTT.

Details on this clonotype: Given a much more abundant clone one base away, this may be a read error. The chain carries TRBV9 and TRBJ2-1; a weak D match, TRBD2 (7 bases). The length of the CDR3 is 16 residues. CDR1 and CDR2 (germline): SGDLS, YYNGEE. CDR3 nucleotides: TGTGCCAGCAGCGTGAGAGGCGGGGGCTCCTACAATGAGCAGCTCTTC. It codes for CASSVRGGGSYNEQLF.

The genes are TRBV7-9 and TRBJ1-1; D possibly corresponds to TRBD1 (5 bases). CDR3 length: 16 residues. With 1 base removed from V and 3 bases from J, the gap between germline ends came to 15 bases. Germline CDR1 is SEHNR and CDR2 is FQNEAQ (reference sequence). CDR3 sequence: CASSLGGQGRYTEAFF. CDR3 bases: TGTGCCAGCAGCTTAGGAGGGCAGGGCCGTTACACTGAAGCTTTCTTT. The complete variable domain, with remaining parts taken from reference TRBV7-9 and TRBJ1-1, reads DTGVSQNPRHKITKRGQNVTFRCDPISEHNRLYWYRQTLGQGPEFLTYFQNEAQLEKSRLLSDRFSAERPKGSFSTLEIQRTEQGDSAMYLCASSLGGQGRYTEAFFGQGTRLTVV.

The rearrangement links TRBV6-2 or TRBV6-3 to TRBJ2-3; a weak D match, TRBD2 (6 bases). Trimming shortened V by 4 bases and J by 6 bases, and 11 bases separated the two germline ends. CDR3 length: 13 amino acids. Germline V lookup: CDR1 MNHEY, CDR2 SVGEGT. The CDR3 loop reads CASSSGGVDTQYF. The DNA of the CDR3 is TGTGCCAGCAGTTCCGGAGGGGTGGATACGCAGTATTTT.

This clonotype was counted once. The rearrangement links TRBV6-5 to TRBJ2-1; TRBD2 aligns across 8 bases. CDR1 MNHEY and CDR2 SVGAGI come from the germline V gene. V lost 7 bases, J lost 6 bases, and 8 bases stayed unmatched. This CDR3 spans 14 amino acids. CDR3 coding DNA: TGTGCCAGCAAGCTAAGCGGGGGCTGCAATGAGCAGTTCTTC. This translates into CASKLSGGCNEQFF.

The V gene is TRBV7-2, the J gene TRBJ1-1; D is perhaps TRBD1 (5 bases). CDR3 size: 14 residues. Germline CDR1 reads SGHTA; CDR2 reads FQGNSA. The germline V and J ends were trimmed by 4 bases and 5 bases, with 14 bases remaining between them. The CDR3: CASSSRVGATEAFF. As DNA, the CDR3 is TGTGCCAGCAGCTCCCGGGTAGGGGCTACTGAAGCTTTCTTT.

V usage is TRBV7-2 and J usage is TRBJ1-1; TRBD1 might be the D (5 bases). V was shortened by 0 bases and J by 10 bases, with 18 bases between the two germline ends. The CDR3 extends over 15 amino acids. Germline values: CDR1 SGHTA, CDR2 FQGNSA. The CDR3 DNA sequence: TGTGCCAGCAGCTTAGCGGCCGGGACGGGGGAGGGAGCTTTCTTT. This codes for CASSLAAGTGEGAFF.

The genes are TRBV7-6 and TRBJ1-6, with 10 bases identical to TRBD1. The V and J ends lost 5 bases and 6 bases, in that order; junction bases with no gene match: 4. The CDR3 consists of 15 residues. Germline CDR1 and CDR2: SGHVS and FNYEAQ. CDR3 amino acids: CASSIRTGGNSPLHF. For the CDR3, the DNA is TGTGCCAGCAGCATCCGGACAGGGGGTAATTCACCCCTCCACTTT.

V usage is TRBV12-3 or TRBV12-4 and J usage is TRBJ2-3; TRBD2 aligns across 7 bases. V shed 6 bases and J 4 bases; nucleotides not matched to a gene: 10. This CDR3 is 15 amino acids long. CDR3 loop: CASSAGSGTADTQYF. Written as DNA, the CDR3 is TGTGCCAGCAGCGCCGGGAGCGGGACCGCAGATACGCAGTATTTT.

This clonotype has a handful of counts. The CDR3 loop is CSVDRTGGADYGYTF. CDR3 coding DNA: TGCAGCGTTGACCGGACAGGGGGCGCTGATTATGGCTACACCTTC. J is TRBJ1-2 and V is TRBV29-1, with 11 bases aligning to TRBD1. After removal of 3 bases from V and 5 bases from J, the junction contained 8 bases not matched to a gene. CDR1 is SQVTM and CDR2 is ANQGSEA in the germline V gene. The CDR3 consists of 15 residues.

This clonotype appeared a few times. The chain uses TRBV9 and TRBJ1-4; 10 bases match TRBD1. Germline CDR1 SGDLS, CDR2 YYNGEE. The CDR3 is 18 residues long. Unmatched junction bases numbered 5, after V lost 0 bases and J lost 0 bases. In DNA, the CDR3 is TGTGCCAGCAGCGTAGCCGGGACAGGGGCTGCAACTAATGAAAAACTGTTTTTT. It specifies CASSVAGTGAATNEKLFF.

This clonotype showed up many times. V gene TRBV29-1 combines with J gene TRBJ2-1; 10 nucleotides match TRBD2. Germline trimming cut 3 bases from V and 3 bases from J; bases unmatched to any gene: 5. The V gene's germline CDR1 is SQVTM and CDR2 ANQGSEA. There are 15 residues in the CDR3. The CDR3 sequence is CSVDASGGIYNEQFF. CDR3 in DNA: TGCAGCGTTGATGCTAGCGGGGGAATCTACAATGAGCAGTTCTTC.

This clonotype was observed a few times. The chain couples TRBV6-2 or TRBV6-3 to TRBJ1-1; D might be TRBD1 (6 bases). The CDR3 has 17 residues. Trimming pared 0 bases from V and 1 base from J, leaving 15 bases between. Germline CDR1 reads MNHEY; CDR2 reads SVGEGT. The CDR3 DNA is TGTGCCAGCAGTTACTCGCCGAACAGGGTGTGGAACACTGAAGCTTTCTTT. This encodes CASSYSPNRVWNTEAFF.

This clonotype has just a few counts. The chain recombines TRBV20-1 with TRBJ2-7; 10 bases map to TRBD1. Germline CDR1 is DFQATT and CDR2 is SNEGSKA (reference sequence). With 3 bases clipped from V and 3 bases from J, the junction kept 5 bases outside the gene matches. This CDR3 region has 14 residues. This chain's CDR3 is CSARATGGRYEQYF. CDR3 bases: TGCAGTGCTAGGGCGACAGGGGGCCGCTACGAGCAGTACTTC.

CDR3: CASMIRDGGSDTQYF. DNA of the CDR3: TGTGCCAGCATGATCAGGGATGGGGGTTCAGATACGCAGTATTTT. This rearrangement joins TRBV28 to TRBJ2-3; D possibly matches TRBD1 or TRBD2 (5 bases each). Germline CDR1 is MDHEN and CDR2 is SYDVKM. V lost 7 bases to trimming and J lost 4 bases, with 18 bases between them. CDR3 size: 15 residues.

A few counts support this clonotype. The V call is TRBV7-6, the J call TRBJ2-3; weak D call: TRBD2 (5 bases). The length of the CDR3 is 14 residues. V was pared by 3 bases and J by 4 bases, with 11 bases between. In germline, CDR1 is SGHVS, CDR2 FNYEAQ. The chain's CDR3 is CASSLRASADTQYF. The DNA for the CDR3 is TGTGCCAGCAGCTTGCGGGCCAGCGCAGATACGCAGTATTTT. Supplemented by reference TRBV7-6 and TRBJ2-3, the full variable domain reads GAGVSQSPRYKVTKRGQDVALRCDPISGHVSLYWYRQALGQGPEFLTYFNYEAQQDKSGLPNDRFSAERPEGSISTLTIQRTEQRDSAMYRCASSLRASADTQYFGPGTRLTVL.

The CDR3 loop reads CASSPQWDRDYNEQYF. The CDR3 nucleotides are TGTGCCAGCAGCCCGCAGTGGGACAGGGACTACAATGAGCAGTACTTC. The rearrangement links TRBV7-9 to TRBJ2-5; 9 bases map to TRBD1. V lost 5 bases to trimming and J lost 11 bases; unmatched junction nucleotides: 18. Germline-derived CDR1 and CDR2 are SEHNR and FQNEAQ (reference sequence). CDR3 length: 16 residues.

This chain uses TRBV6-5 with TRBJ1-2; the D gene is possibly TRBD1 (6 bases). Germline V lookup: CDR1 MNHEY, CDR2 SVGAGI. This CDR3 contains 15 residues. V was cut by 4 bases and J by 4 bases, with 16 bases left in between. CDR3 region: CASSSSSTGFYGYTF. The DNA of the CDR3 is TGTGCCAGCAGTTCTTCCTCGACAGGTTTCTATGGCTACACCTTC.

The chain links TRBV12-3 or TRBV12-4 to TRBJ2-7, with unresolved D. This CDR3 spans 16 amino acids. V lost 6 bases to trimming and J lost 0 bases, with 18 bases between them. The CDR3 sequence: CASSPNVQFLSYEQYF. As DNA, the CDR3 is TGTGCCAGCAGCCCAAACGTTCAGTTCCTCTCCTACGAGCAGTACTTC.

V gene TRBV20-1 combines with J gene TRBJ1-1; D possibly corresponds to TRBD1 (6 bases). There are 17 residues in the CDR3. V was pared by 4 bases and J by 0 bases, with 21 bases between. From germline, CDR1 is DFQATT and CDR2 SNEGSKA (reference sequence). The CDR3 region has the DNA TGCAGTGCTATCAACCCCAGGGGAGATACCATGAACACTGAAGCTTTCTTT. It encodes CSAINPRGDTMNTEAFF.